This T cell receptor (beta chain) came from a study of blood T cells in healthy people across ages. A word on this clonotype: What it recognizes is unknown.

Study conclusions and caveats: In long-lived donors, naive CD4+ cell counts and diversity exceeded those of aged donors.

For the second PCR, which ran for about 7 to 11 cycles, a sample-barcoded 5' primer and a J-beta primer mix were used. TCRdb used MiXCR to reprocess the 5' RACE reads, holding one entry per CDR3 protein. This sample has more than 1.4 million distinct CDR3 sequences, with approximately 40% found just once. Caucasian individuals from Russia who were healthy and aged about 6 to 95 acted as donors. There are 13 residues in the CDR3. The source material was blood. This TCR derives from a woman between 18 and 29 years old in good health. The rearrangement joins TRBV12-3 or TRBV12-4 to TRBJ2-5, with D possibly TRBD1 on 7 matching bases. The DNA end lines up better with TRBJ2-7; the J call may be wrong. In DNA, the CDR3 is TGTGCCACGAGGAGGGGACAGCAGAACGAGCAGTACTTC. It specifies CATRRGQQNEQYF.